What follows are 14 T cell receptor beta chains derived from one specimen sequenced in a study of cytomegalovirus exposure and HLA in healthy donors. The data were produced by immunoSEQ multiplex PCR, yet TCRdb's version contains in-frame clones alone and is incomplete. The data hold over 250,000 clones, with 87% observed a single time. Sequences were obtained from PBMCs. The receptors here all came from a woman aged 25 to 39 in good health and CMV-seropositive.

The CDR3 is CSVGRQGYGYTF. CDR3 bases: TGCAGCGTTGGGAGGCAGGGCTATGGCTACACCTTC. The gene calls are TRBV29-1 and TRBJ1-2; TRBD1 is a possible D gene (5 bases). V was clipped by 4 bases and J by 4 bases, with 10 bases between them. The germline CDR1 and CDR2 sequences are SQVTM and ANQGSEA. This CDR3 region has 12 residues.

The chain joins TRBV4-1 to TRBJ1-6; 10 bases match TRBD1. From germline, CDR1 is MGHRA and CDR2 YSYEKL. V was pared by 4 bases and J by 0 bases, with 12 bases of the junction left unmatched. This CDR3 is 20 amino acids long. The DNA for the CDR3 is TGCGCCAGCAGCCTCATCGGGACAGGGGTCCCGAGCTCCTATAATTCACCCCTCCACTTT. This codes for CASSLIGTGVPSSYNSPLHF.

V and J are TRBV28 and TRBJ2-5; a weak D match, TRBD1 (5 bases). Germline-derived CDR1 and CDR2 are MDHEN and SYDVKM. This CDR3 has 14 residues. V dropped 6 bases and J dropped 5 bases, with 16 bases sitting between them. As DNA, the CDR3 is TGTGCCAGCAGCGGCGGCAGGGTGGGGGAGACCCAGTACTTC. Protein: CASSGGRVGETQYF.

The chain is built from TRBV4-3 and TRBJ2-2; D gene unclear. The CDR3 extends over 16 amino acids. Germline V gives CDR1 LGHNA, CDR2 YSLEER. The V end lost 0 bases, the J end lost 7 bases, and 15 bases lay between the germline ends. The CDR3 is CASSQDGQSDHGELFF. As DNA, the CDR3 is TGCGCCAGCAGCCAAGATGGCCAATCCGACCACGGGGAGCTGTTTTTT.

This chain links TRBV6-5 with TRBJ2-7, with a possible D match to TRBD2 (6 bases). Germline V CDR1 and CDR2: MNHEY, SVGAGI. V lost 4 bases and J 7 bases, leaving 17 bases between the germline ends. This CDR3 is 14 amino acids long. CDR3 amino acids: CASSSAGSSGEQYF. The CDR3 DNA reads TGTGCCAGCAGTTCCGCGGGGTCGTCTGGGGAGCAGTACTTC.

The CDR3 nucleotides are TGCGCCAGCAGCTTGCCGCCTGATAACATTGTTGGTTATGGCTACACCTTC. This codes for CASSLPPDNIVGYGYTF. The chain couples TRBV5-1 to TRBJ1-2; no reliable D call. Looked up from germline, CDR1 is SGHRS and CDR2 is YFSETQ. With 1 base removed from V and 5 bases from J, the gap between germline ends came to 21 bases. CDR3 size: 17 residues.

The chain uses TRBV25-1 and TRBJ2-7; 10 nucleotides line up with TRBD2. The CDR3 spans 17 residues. In germline, CDR1 is MGHDK, CDR2 SYGVNS. Unmatched junction bases numbered 9, after V lost 1 base and J lost 3 bases. This CDR3 reads CASSESSGSFGFYEQYF. DNA for the CDR3: TGTGCCAGCAGTGAATCTAGCGGGAGCTTTGGATTCTACGAGCAGTACTTC.

The chain couples TRBV19 to TRBJ1-5; D call uncertain. The CDR3 consists of 13 residues. The V end lost 5 bases, the J end lost 3 bases, and 8 bases lay between the germline ends. Germline values: CDR1 LNHDA, CDR2 SQIVND (reference sequence). For the CDR3, the DNA is TGTGCCAGTAGTCAACAGTCCAATCAGCCCCAGCATTTT. Its translation: CASSQQSNQPQHF.

The V and J genes are TRBV7-6 and TRBJ1-6; 7 bases map to TRBD1. The ends lost 5 bases at V and 0 bases at J; junction bases unmatched: 4. This CDR3 spans 16 amino acids. CDR1 and CDR2 (germline): SGHVS, FNYEAQ. CDR3 sequence (DNA): TGTGCCAGCAGCCCGGGACAGAGCTCCTATAATTCACCCCTCCACTTT. It encodes CASSPGQSSYNSPLHF.

The V call is TRBV6-1, the J call TRBJ2-2; possible D gene TRBD1, 5 bases. V lost 8 bases, J lost 2 bases, and 15 bases lay in between. CDR1 is MNHNS and CDR2 is SASEGT in the germline V gene. The CDR3 totals 15 residues. DNA for the CDR3: TGTGCCAGCGGGTCAGGGCAGCAAAACACCGGGGAGCTGTTTTTT. Residues: CASGSGQQNTGELFF.

The gene calls are TRBV5-4 and TRBJ1-2; tentatively, D is TRBD1 (6 bases). The CDR3 has 15 residues. V lost 4 bases and J lost 8, with 21 bases in between. Germline CDR1 is SGHNT and CDR2 is YYREEE (reference sequence). CDR3 protein: CASSNPGARVAGYTF. The CDR3 DNA reads as TGTGCCAGCAGCAACCCGGGGGCCAGGGTGGCCGGCTACACCTTC.

The chain combines TRBV6-5 with TRBJ2-2, with 7 bases fitting TRBD1. The CDR3 length is 16 residues. Germline V gene data show CDR1 as MNHEY and CDR2 as SVGAGI. V dropped 2 bases and J dropped 4; count of bases not matched to a gene: 7. The CDR3 sequence is CASSYPKGGGTGELFF. CDR3 nucleotide sequence: TGTGCCAGCAGTTACCCGAAAGGGGGCGGCACCGGGGAGCTGTTTTTT.

The chain couples TRBV9 to TRBJ1-4, with 7 bases aligning to TRBD1. The CDR3 loop spans 16 amino acids. V shed 2 bases and J 5 bases; nucleotides not matched to a gene: 9. Germline assignment: CDR1 SGDLS and CDR2 YYNGEE. CDR3 in DNA: TGTGCCAGCAGCGTCGGGGGCCGGGACAGAAATGAAAAACTGTTTTTT. Protein sequence: CASSVGGRDRNEKLFF.

The chain is built from TRBV27 and TRBJ2-5, with 8 bases identical to TRBD2. V was clipped by 5 bases and J by 5 bases; unmatched bases: 13. The CDR3 runs to 16 residues. Germline values: CDR1 MNHEY, CDR2 SMNVEV (reference sequence). The CDR3 nucleotides are TGTGCCAGCAGTCCCCGAGACGCGGGGGGTGGGGAGACCCAGTACTTC. It yields the protein CASSPRDAGGGETQYF.